The sequence of this T cell receptor beta chain was determined in a study of cytomegalovirus exposure and HLA in healthy donors. Concerning this clone: The antigen is unknown.

Whole-study results and caveats: Accurate prediction of HLA-A and HLA-B alleles (for most subjects) was reportedly achieved from TCR beta sequences. Cytomegalovirus-associated status was assigned to about 180 TCR beta chains.

The PCR had 60 Vbeta and 13 Jbeta primers. Sequencing used immunoSEQ multiplex PCR; TCRdb keeps in-frame clones, though not all of them. The repertoire shows tens of thousands of clones; the top ten hold 5.3%. This TCR came from a man in his thirties or forties in good health and CMV-seropositive. Sequencing was performed on PBMCs.

Here the CDR3 reads CASSQEFGNQPQHF. The CDR3 DNA follows: TGTGCCAGCAGCCAAGAGTTCGGCAATCAGCCCCAGCATTTT. V is TRBV4-2 and J is TRBJ1-5, with D unclear. The length of the CDR3 is 14 residues. CDR1 is LGHNA, CDR2 YNFKEQ, per germline. Trimming took off 0 bases at V and 2 bases at J, with 5 bases between the two ends.